This T cell receptor (beta chain) was captured by sequencing in a study of blood T cell repertoires in COVID-19. On the study more broadly: Samples came from the United States, Italy and Spain, spanning acute and convalescent COVID-19. Nucleic acid was either cDNA or gDNA, and it came from T cells, B-cell-depleted T cells, or PBMCs.

Methods used by the authors: Nucleated cell counts were estimated from reference gene primer amplification. Only in-frame clones appear in the TCRdb table, and some are missing; sequencing was by immunoSEQ multiplex PCR. V and J calls and clone size are given by that table; D and trimming were obtained from the DNA. The sample shows 65,000 to 70,000 clones, over 80% of them seen only once. V gave up 7 bases and J gave up 3 bases; unmatched junction bases: 8. Germline V gene lookup returns CDR1 SGDLS and CDR2 YYNGEE. This CDR3 region has 14 residues. The chain is built from TRBV9 and TRBJ1-1; TRBD1 matches at 8 bases. The source of this sequence is a man aged 50 to 59 with active COVID-19. Sequenced sample: peripheral blood. In DNA, the CDR3 is TGTGCCAGCGGGTCGCCGACAGGGGACACTGAAGCTTTCTTT. It codes for CASGSPTGDTEAFF. Full variable domain (rest looked up from reference TRBV9 and TRBJ1-1): DSGVTQTPKHLITATGQRVTLRCSPRSGDLSVYWYQQSLDQGLQFLIQYYNGEERAKGNILERFSAQQFPDLHSELNLSSLELGDSALYFCASGSPTGDTEAFFGQGTRLTVV.